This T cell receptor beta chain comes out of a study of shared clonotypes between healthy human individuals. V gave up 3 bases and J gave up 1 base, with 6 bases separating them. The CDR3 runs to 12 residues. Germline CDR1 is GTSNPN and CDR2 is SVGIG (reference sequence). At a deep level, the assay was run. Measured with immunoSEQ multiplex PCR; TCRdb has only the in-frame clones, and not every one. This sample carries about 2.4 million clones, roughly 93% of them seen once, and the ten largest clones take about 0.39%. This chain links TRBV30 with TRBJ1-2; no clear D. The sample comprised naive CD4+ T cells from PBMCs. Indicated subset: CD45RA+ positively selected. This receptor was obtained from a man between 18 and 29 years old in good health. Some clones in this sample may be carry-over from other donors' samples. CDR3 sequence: CAWRRDNYGYTF. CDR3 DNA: TGTGCCTGGAGAAGAGATAACTATGGCTACACCTTC.